A single TCR beta chain is shown here with its context. Libraries were prepared by immunoSEQ multiplex PCR; TCRdb keeps only in-frame clonotypes and omits some of them. There are roughly 700,000 clones in the sample; roughly nine tenths occur only once, and about 1.5% lies in the top ten. This sample was included in a study of Ad26.COV2.S vaccination and SARS-CoV-2 variants. The overall study: Participant was drawn from the COV1001 Ad26.COV2.S trial arm. The vaccine Ad26.COV2.S was put into the muscle once, or twice with 56 days between.

CDR3 length equals 16 residues. Per germline, CDR1 MNHEY and CDR2 SVGAGI. V was clipped by 0 bases and J by 0 bases, with 12 bases between them. The sample's treatment: about 20 received Ad26.COV2.S at low or high dose, single or two shots; about 5 received placebo; per-sample allocation not given. Day 63 after the first vaccine or placebo injection was the time point for sampling. The sample came from a Boston adult aged 18-55 years. This chain links TRBV6-5 with TRBJ2-7, with D possibly matching TRBD1 (6 bases). The sequenced sample was peripheral blood, obtained in a trial of Ad26.COV2.S vaccine versus placebo. This clonotype was obtained from a person aged 18-65 years who received the Ad26.COV2.S COVID-19 vaccine or a placebo. The CDR3 here is CASSYSIMDSSYEQYF. The CDR3, as DNA: TGTGCCAGCAGTTACTCGATAATGGACAGCTCCTACGAGCAGTACTTC.